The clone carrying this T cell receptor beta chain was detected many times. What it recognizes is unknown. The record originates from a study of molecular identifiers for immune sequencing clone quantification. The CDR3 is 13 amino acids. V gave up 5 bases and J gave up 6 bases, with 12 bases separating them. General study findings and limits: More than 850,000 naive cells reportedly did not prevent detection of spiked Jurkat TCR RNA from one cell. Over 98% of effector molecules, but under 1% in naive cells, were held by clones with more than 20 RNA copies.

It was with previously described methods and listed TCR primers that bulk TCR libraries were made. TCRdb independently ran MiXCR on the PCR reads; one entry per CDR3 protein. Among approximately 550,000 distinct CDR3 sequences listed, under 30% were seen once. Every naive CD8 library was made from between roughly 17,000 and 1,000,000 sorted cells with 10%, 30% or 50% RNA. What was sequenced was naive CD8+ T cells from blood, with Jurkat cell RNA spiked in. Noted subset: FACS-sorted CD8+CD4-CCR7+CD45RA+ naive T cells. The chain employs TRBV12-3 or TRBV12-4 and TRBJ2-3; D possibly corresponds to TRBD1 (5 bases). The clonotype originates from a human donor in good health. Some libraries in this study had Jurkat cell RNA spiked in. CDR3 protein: CASSTPNRDTQYF. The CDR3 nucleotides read TGTGCCAGCAGTACCCCCAACAGGGATACGCAGTATTTT.